The rows below give T cell receptor beta chains drawn from one sample of a study of cytomegalovirus exposure and HLA in healthy donors. The table came from immunoSEQ multiplex PCR; TCRdb's copy has only in-frame clones and leaves some out. Of 150,000 to 200,000 clones in the sample, 80% were seen once. The specimen sequenced was PBMCs. The source is a woman aged 35 to 49 in good health and CMV-seronegative. The CDR3 runs from the conserved cysteine through the conserved F or W. A D gene is named only where the DNA matches it firmly. Clone sizes are given selectively: once, few, many, or a class where the clone is expanded.

V: TRBV6-4
D: TRBD2
J: TRBJ2-3
size: .
DNA: TGTGCCAGCAGCGATCAAGACGGGAGGGGCACAGATACGCAGTATTTT
CDR3: CASSDQDGRGTDTQYF

V: TRBV7-3
D: .
J: TRBJ2-3
size: .
DNA: TGTGCCAGCAGCTTATTTATGACACAAAGCACAGATACGCAGTATTTT
CDR3: CASSLFMTQSTDTQYF

V: TRBV28
D: .
J: TRBJ2-2
size: .
DNA: TGTGCCAACAGCAGGACAGGAGGGGACGGGGAGCTGTTTTTT
CDR3: CANSRTGGDGELFF

V: TRBV28
D: .
J: TRBJ1-2
size: .
DNA: TGTGCCACCTCCCGACAGTATGGCTACACCTTC
CDR3: CATSRQYGYTF

V: TRBV6-1
D: TRBD2
J: TRBJ2-7
size: .
DNA: TGTGCCAGCAGGAGGGGCGGGAGTAGTCTTTACGAGCAGTACTTC
CDR3: CASRRGGSSLYEQYF

V: TRBV27
D: TRBD1
J: TRBJ1-6
size: .
DNA: TGTGCCAGCCTACCGGGACAGGGTGGGGCGCAAAATTCACCCCTCCACTTT
CDR3: CASLPGQGGAQNSPLHF

V: TRBV7-3
D: .
J: TRBJ2-1
size: .
DNA: TGTGCCAGCAGCTTAACTCCCGGGGATGAGCAGTTCTTC
CDR3: CASSLTPGDEQFF

V: TRBV28
D: TRBD1
J: TRBJ2-3
size: .
DNA: TGTGCCAGCAGCAGGGGACAGTTAGATACGCAGTATTTT
CDR3: CASSRGQLDTQYF

V: TRBV28
D: TRBD1
J: TRBJ2-7
size: .
DNA: TGTGCCAGCAGAACTACCGGGACAGCGACCTACGAGCAGTACTTC
CDR3: CASRTTGTATYEQYF

V: TRBV11-1
D: .
J: TRBJ2-2
size: once
DNA: TGTGCCAGCAGACCTTACGCTAGCGGGGAGCTGTTTTTT
CDR3: CASRPYASGELFF

V: TRBV2
D: TRBD2
J: TRBJ2-2
size: .
DNA: TGTGCCAGCAGTCCTAGCGGGGTAGGGACCGGGGAGCTGTTTTTT
CDR3: CASSPSGVGTGELFF

V: TRBV19
D: TRBD2
J: TRBJ2-3
size: .
DNA: TGTGCCAGTAGTAAGACTAGCGGAATGCGGGATACGCAGTATTTT
CDR3: CASSKTSGMRDTQYF

V: TRBV7-2
D: .
J: TRBJ2-3
size: .
DNA: TGTGCCAGCAGCCCTTCAGGCACAGATACGCAGTATTTT
CDR3: CASSPSGTDTQYF

V: TRBV30
D: .
J: TRBJ1-2
size: once
DNA: TGTGCCTGGAGCGCTAATGGGGCCCATGGCTACACCTTC
CDR3: CAWSANGAHGYTF

V: TRBV25-1
D: .
J: TRBJ2-7
size: .
DNA: TGTGCCAGCAGTGAACAGAAAGCCTACGAGCAGTACTTC
CDR3: CASSEQKAYEQYF

V: TRBV4-3
D: TRBD1
J: TRBJ2-1
size: .
DNA: TGCGCCAGCAGCCGCGGGGACAGGGGGCGGGATGAGCAGTTCTTC
CDR3: CASSRGDRGRDEQFF

V: TRBV27
D: TRBD1
J: TRBJ1-1
size: .
DNA: TGTGCCAGCAGCCATGGGACAGGGGGCACTGAAGCTTTCTTT
CDR3: CASSHGTGGTEAFF

V: TRBV11-3
D: .
J: TRBJ2-5
size: once
DNA: TGTGCCAGCAGCCGTGGGACACCTCAACTAGGGGAGACCCAGTACTTC
CDR3: CASSRGTPQLGETQYF

V: TRBV28
D: .
J: TRBJ1-5
size: .
DNA: TGTGCCAGCAGTTTTCCAGGGACATATCAGCCCCAGCATTTT
CDR3: CASSFPGTYQPQHF